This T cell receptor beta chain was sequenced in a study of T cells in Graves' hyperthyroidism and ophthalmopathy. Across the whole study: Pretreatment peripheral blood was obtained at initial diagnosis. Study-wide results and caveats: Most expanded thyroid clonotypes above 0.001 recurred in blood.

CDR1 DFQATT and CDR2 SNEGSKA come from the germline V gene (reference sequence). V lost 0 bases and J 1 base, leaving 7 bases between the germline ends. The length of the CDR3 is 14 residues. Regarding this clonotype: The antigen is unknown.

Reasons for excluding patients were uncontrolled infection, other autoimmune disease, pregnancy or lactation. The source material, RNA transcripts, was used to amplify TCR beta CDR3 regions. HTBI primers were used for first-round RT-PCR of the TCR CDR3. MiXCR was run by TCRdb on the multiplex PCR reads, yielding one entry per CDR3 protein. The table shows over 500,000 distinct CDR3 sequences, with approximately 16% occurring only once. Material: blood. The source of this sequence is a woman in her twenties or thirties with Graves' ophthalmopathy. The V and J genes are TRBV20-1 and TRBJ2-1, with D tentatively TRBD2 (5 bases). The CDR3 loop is CSARDSESYNEQFF. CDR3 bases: TGCAGTGCTAGAGATAGCGAGTCCTACAATGAGCAGTTCTTC.